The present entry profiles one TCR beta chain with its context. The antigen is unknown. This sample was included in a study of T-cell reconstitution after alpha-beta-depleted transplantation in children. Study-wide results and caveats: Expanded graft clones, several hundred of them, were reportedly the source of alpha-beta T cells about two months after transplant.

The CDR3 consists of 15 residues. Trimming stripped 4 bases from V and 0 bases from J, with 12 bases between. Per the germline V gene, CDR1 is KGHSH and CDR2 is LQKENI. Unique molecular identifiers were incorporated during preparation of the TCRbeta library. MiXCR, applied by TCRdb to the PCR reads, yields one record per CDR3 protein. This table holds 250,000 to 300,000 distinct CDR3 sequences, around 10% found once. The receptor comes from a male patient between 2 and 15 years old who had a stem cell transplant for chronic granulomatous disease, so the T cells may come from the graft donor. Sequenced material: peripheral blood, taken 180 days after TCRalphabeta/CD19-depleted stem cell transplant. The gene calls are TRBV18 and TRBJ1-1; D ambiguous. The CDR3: CASSRLWDMNTEAFF. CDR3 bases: TGTGCCAGCTCACGTTTGTGGGATATGAACACTGAAGCTTTCTTT.